Listed here is a single T cell receptor beta chain. Its antigen remains unidentified. The data stem from a study of T cell responses to AZD1222 COVID-19 vaccine. Notes on the study in general: Baseline testing showed seropositivity in only a handful of AZD1222 recipients. The study found vaccine-associated CD4 TCRs spanning spike, dominant at 160-218 and 743-854.

Here immunoSEQ multiplex PCR was the method, and the copy in TCRdb shows in-frame clones only, minus some. The sample records roughly 130,000 clones, 80% to 95% being singletons. V was pared by 1 base and J by 5 bases, with 11 bases between. This CDR3 has 14 residues. The germline CDR1 and CDR2 sequences are SGHTA and FQGNSA. Here the sequenced sample was peripheral blood, taken on day 0 of AZD1222 vaccination. This rearrangement joins TRBV7-2 to TRBJ1-1, with D unclear. This receptor was taken from an adult in good health. CDR3 in DNA: TGTGCCAGCAGCTTAGAGACGTGGTGGACTGAAGCTTTCTTT. This gives the protein CASSLETWWTEAFF.